This T cell receptor (beta chain) comes out of a study of T cells in Graves' hyperthyroidism and ophthalmopathy. Study-level points and caveats: Patients with ophthalmopathy were separated from those with stable hyperthyroidism by a 13 V-J model.

Graves' hyperthyroidism without ophthalmopathy progression within 18 months was termed stable. Patients aged 18 to 65 had newly diagnosed hyperthyroidism lasting under 2 months. About this clonotype: Antigen specificity is unknown.

Germline CDR1 is SEHNR and CDR2 is FQNEAQ (reference sequence). The junction had 12 bases not matched to a gene; V was cut back by 4 bases and J by 3 bases. CDR3 size: 16 residues. TCR beta CDR3 region amplification was performed from RNA transcripts. TCR CDR3 regions were first amplified by RT-PCR with HTBI primers. TCRdb reprocessed the multiplex PCR reads via MiXCR and lists one record per CDR3 protein. The data contain approximately 640,000 distinct CDR3 sequences, about 16% of them singletons. Sequencing input: blood. This receptor was identified in a young woman with Graves' hyperthyroidism. This rearrangement joins TRBV7-9 to TRBJ2-7; 7 nucleotides align to TRBD1. This CDR3 is CASSSHSGTAIYEQYF. CDR3 DNA sequence: TGTGCCAGCAGCTCCCACTCCGGGACAGCTATCTACGAGCAGTACTTC.